Here is one T cell receptor beta chain with its context. Antigen: not known. The use of a sample-barcoded 5' primer and a J-beta primer mix characterized a second PCR of roughly 6 to 11 cycles. TCRdb re-called the 5' RACE reads through MiXCR, storing one row per CDR3 protein. The sample has about 970,000 distinct CDR3 sequences, just over 50% seen once; the top ten hold around 21%. The germline V gene has CDR1 SQVTM and CDR2 ANQGSEA. The germline V and J ends were trimmed by 7 bases and 5 bases, with 6 bases remaining between them. The CDR3 covers 10 residues. This specimen belongs to a study of blood T cells in healthy people across ages. Study-wide findings and caveats: Aged donors had fewer naive CD4+ cells and lower diversity than long-lived donors. Researchers report that TCR beta diversity correlated strongly with naive T cell percentage. Donor CMV status was unknown, possibly confounding expanded clonotype changes. The recorded TCR beta diversity per million T cells decreased in a roughly linear manner with age.

The rearrangement joins TRBV29-1 to TRBJ2-1; a possible D gene is TRBD1 (6 bases). Sequencing used blood. This TCR was sampled from a woman in her sixties in good health. The CDR3 region has the DNA TGCAGCGCAGGGGACAATGAGCAGTTCTTC. Translated, it gives CSAGDNEQFF.